This TCR beta chain is drawn from a study of early T cells in non-severe SARS-CoV-2 infection. As for the study in general: Chains stayed unpaired after sequencing of bulk RNA from unsorted whole blood. Findings of the study overall: Clonotype matching in VDJdb favored anti-spike CD8 responses and did not capture private and CD4 specificities.

Each single cDNA molecule received a unique molecular identifier. TCRdb re-derived calls from the 5' RACE reads in MiXCR, one entry per CDR3 protein. Of 75,000 or so distinct CDR3 sequences in the sample, 14% were seen once. This clonotype has more than one count but fewer than ten. Its antigen is not known. Sequence at one end of the junction differs from germline and may be a read error. The sample was whole blood. This sequence originates from an adult who was a healthcare worker with PCR-confirmed SARS-CoV-2 infection or an uninfected control (not recorded which).

The CDR3 DNA reads as TGTGCCAGCAGCTACACGGACGGACAGGACCCGCTCTTC. It is translated as CASSYTDGQDPLF. The V gene is TRBV28, the J gene TRBJ1-2, with 7 bases lining up with TRBD1. The germline V gene has CDR1 MDHEN and CDR2 SYDVKM. CDR3 length: 13 amino acids.